The T cell receptor (beta chain) described here comes from a study of T-cell reconstitution after alpha-beta-depleted transplantation in children. Unique molecular identifiers tagged the TCRbeta library. TCRdb re-derived calls from the PCR reads in MiXCR, one entry per CDR3 protein. This table holds around 450,000 distinct CDR3 sequences, 43% found once. The table lists this clonotype with a few counts. Germline CDR1 and CDR2: LNHNV and YYDKDF (reference sequence). Trimming left V 0 bases short and J 7 bases short, with 19 bases between. CDR3 length: 17 amino acids. The clonotype originates from a girl aged 2 to 9 with aplastic anemia, due to receive a stem cell transplant. V is TRBV15 and J is TRBJ1-5, with D unresolved. This specimen consisted of PBMCs, obtained before TCRalphabeta/CD19-depleted stem cell transplant. The CDR3 region has the DNA TGTGCCACCAGCAGAGATTTCGGCCGACAAACTGGGCAGCCCCAGCATTTT. It codes for CATSRDFGRQTGQPQHF.